These 19 T cell receptor beta chains share one sample of origin, sequenced in a study of blood T cells in healthy people across ages. A sample-barcoded 5' primer and a J-beta primer mix were used in a second PCR of about 6 to 11 cycles. TCRdb called the 5' RACE reads again in MiXCR, with one record for every CDR3 protein. The sample has about 400,000 distinct CDR3 sequences, roughly half seen once. Material: blood. These receptors came from a man between 60 and 75 years old in good health.

The V and J genes are TRBV9 and TRBJ1-2; 7 bases are shared with TRBD1. The length of the CDR3 is 14 residues. V dropped 3 bases and J dropped 4; count of bases not matched to a gene: 6. Germline CDR1 SGDLS, CDR2 YYNGEE. The CDR3 bases are TGTGCCAGCAGCGCCCGGACAGGTAGCTATGGCTACACCTTC. It codes for CASSARTGSYGYTF.

The V call is TRBV7-2, the J call TRBJ2-3; TRBD1 matches 7 bases. Looked up from germline, CDR1 is SGHTA and CDR2 is FQGNSA. This CDR3 has 17 residues. V shed 1 base and J 2 bases; nucleotides not matched to a gene: 9. The CDR3 sequence is CASSLVGTAFITDTQYF. The CDR3 region has the DNA TGTGCCAGCAGCTTAGTTGGGACAGCCTTCATCACAGATACGCAGTATTTT.

V is TRBV30 and J is TRBJ2-2; TRBD2 agrees at 8 bases. This CDR3 comprises 19 residues. Germline lookup yields CDR1 GTSNPN and CDR2 SVGIG (reference sequence). V shed 5 bases and J 0 bases; nucleotides not matched to a gene: 17. The CDR3 DNA reads TGTGCCTGGGGTGCCTCCCCAGCGGGAGCTTCTTCGAACACCGGGGAGCTGTTTTTT. Its protein is CAWGASPAGASSNTGELFF.

V and J are TRBV27 and TRBJ1-2; 8 bases map to TRBD1. Germline V gives CDR1 MNHEY, CDR2 SMNVEV (reference sequence). The CDR3 has 12 amino acids. The J segment lost 11 bases and the V segment lost 5 bases, leaving 7 bases of the junction unmatched. The CDR3 sequence is CASSTRTGQYTF. CDR3 DNA: TGTGCCAGCAGTACGCGGACAGGGCAATACACCTTC.

The chain uses TRBV7-2 and TRBJ2-3; TRBD2 matches at 10 bases. CDR3 length: 16 residues. Germline lookup yields CDR1 SGHTA and CDR2 FQGNSA. Trimming took 5 bases from V and 1 from J; bases not matched to a gene: 6. In DNA, the CDR3 is TGTGCCAGCAGCCTCTACAGCGGGAGGGGCACAGATACGCAGTATTTT. This encodes CASSLYSGRGTDTQYF.

The chain carries TRBV7-2 and TRBJ1-2; D not resolved. The germline V gene encodes CDR1 SGHTA and CDR2 FQGNSA. The ends were cut back, 2 bases at V and 0 bases at J, with 10 bases in the middle. The length of the CDR3 is 15 residues. CDR3 sequence (DNA): TGTGCCAGCAGCTTAACACTTATAACTAACTATGGCTACACCTTC. This translates into CASSLTLITNYGYTF.

The genes are TRBV2 and TRBJ2-3; 8 bases are a match to TRBD1. The germline V gene encodes CDR1 SNHLY and CDR2 FYNNEI. The V and J ends lost 6 bases and 3 bases, in that order; junction bases with no gene match: 2. This CDR3 region has 13 residues. In DNA, the CDR3 is TGTGCCAGCAGCGGACAGGGTACAGATACGCAGTATTTT. Encoded protein: CASSGQGTDTQYF.

The J gene is TRBJ1-2, the V gene TRBV25-1; no clear D. Germline loops: CDR1 MGHDK, CDR2 SYGVNS. This CDR3 has 13 amino acids. Trimming shortened V by 2 bases and J by 10 bases, and 14 bases separated the two germline ends. For the CDR3, the DNA is TGTGCCAGCAGTGAAGACGGTCGCCGGCTCTACACCTTC. Protein product: CASSEDGRRLYTF.

This clonotype came up many times. CDR3 protein: CASSDGRGSGIQYF. CDR3 bases: TGTGCCAGCAGTGACGGTCGGGGCAGTGGCATTCAGTACTTC. J is TRBJ2-4 and V is TRBV6-4; possibly TRBD1 or TRBD2 for D (5 bases each). V dropped 2 bases and J dropped 9 bases, with 14 bases sitting between them. CDR3 length: 14 residues. Germline V gene lookup returns CDR1 MRHNA and CDR2 SNTAGT.

The gene calls are TRBV7-8 and TRBJ2-3; a possible D gene is TRBD2 (6 bases). V gave up 5 bases and J gave up 14 bases, with 20 bases separating them. The length of the CDR3 is 13 residues. The germline V gene encodes CDR1 SGHVS and CDR2 FQNEAQ. In nucleotides, the CDR3 is TGTGCCAGCAGCCGGCGACAAGTGGGGAGGCCGTATTTT. Amino acid sequence: CASSRRQVGRPYF. Looking up the rest from reference TRBV7-8 and TRBJ2-3 gives the full variable domain: GAGVSQSPRYKVAKRGQDVALRCDPISGHVSLFWYQQALGQGPEFLTYFQNEAQLDKSGLPSDRFFAERPEGSVSTLKIQRTQQEDSAVYLCASSRRQVGRPYFGPGTRLTVL.

V gene TRBV20-1 combines with J gene TRBJ2-5, with 13 bases identical to TRBD2. The CDR3 has 18 residues. Germline CDR1 reads DFQATT; CDR2 reads SNEGSKA (reference sequence). J gave up 4 bases and V 8 bases, and 19 bases lay outside the gene matches. For the CDR3, the DNA is TGCAGTCCCCCGGACGACACACGGAGGACTAGCGGGAGAGAGACCCAGTACTTC. It encodes CSPPDDTRRTSGRETQYF.

This rearrangement joins TRBV4-1 to TRBJ1-2; D uncertain. The germline V gene has CDR1 MGHRA and CDR2 YSYEKL. Trimming stripped 5 bases from V and 5 bases from J, with 18 bases between. CDR3 length: 15 amino acids. CDR3 region: CASSEAGSVRYGYTF. CDR3 in DNA: TGCGCCAGCAGCGAAGCCGGTTCTGTTCGGTATGGCTACACCTTC.

CDR3 nucleotide sequence: TGCAGCGTTGGTCTCTCGCGGGACTATGGCTACACCTTC. Its protein product is CSVGLSRDYGYTF. The V gene is TRBV29-1, the J gene TRBJ1-2; no definite D call. Trimming cost V 4 bases and J 3 bases, with 12 bases left between them. The germline V gene encodes CDR1 SQVTM and CDR2 ANQGSEA. This CDR3 is 13 amino acids long.

The chain is built from TRBV15 and TRBJ1-2; 11 bases fit TRBD1. The V segment lost 4 bases and the J segment 2 bases; nucleotides outside the gene matches: 6. The CDR3 contains 16 residues. The germline V gene has CDR1 LNHNV and CDR2 YYDKDF (reference sequence). The CDR3, as DNA: TGTGCCACCAGCAAGGACAGGGGGCCAAGAAACTATGGCTACACCTTC. Its protein product is CATSKDRGPRNYGYTF.

The CDR3 coding sequence is TGTGCCAGCAGTTTTCCGGGACAGGGGAATCACAATGAGCAGTTCTTC. Encoded protein: CASSFPGQGNHNEQFF. The chain has TRBV2 and TRBJ2-1, with 10 bases that match TRBD1. Germline CDR1 SNHLY, CDR2 FYNNEI. Trimming cost V 5 bases and J 5 bases; bases outside gene matches: 9. The CDR3 length is 16 residues.

The rearrangement uses TRBV5-6 and TRBJ2-1; D is unresolved. The CDR3 contains 13 residues. The V gene lost 0 bases and the J gene lost 7 bases, with 8 bases spanning the gap. CDR1 and CDR2 (germline): SGHDT, YYEEEE. The CDR3 is CASSLAGPNEQFF. The CDR3 DNA follows: TGTGCCAGCAGCTTGGCAGGACCGAATGAGCAGTTCTTC.

The chain employs TRBV7-2 and TRBJ2-1; D may match TRBD1 or TRBD2 (6 bases each). V was shortened by 0 bases and J by 9 bases, with 15 bases between the two germline ends. The length of the CDR3 is 15 residues. CDR1 SGHTA and CDR2 FQGNSA come from the germline V gene. The CDR3 coding sequence is TGTGCCAGCAGCTTAGCTCTTAAGGGGGGAGGTGAGCAGTTCTTC. This encodes CASSLALKGGGEQFF.

The chain is built from TRBV20-1 and TRBJ1-1; D not resolved. The V gene's germline CDR1 is DFQATT and CDR2 SNEGSKA (reference sequence). The CDR3 spans 11 residues. Trimming removed 5 bases from V and 5 bases from J, with 9 bases in between. CDR3 DNA: TGCAGTGCTGGAACCCGGACTGAAGCTTTCTTT. Amino acid sequence: CSAGTRTEAFF.

This clonotype came up once. The V gene is TRBV5-1, the J gene TRBJ2-5, with TRBD1 matching 12 bases. CDR3 length: 17 amino acids. Germline V gene data show CDR1 as SGHRS and CDR2 as YFSETQ. J gave up 5 bases and V 4 bases, and 12 bases lay outside the gene matches. The CDR3 here is CASSHYRDRGLGETQYF. The CDR3 region has the DNA TGCGCCAGCAGCCATTACCGGGACAGGGGGCTGGGCGAGACCCAGTACTTC.